Below, one T cell receptor (beta chain) is given with its context. Its antigen is undetermined. Other DNA sequences in the sample encode the same CDR3. The germline V gene encodes CDR1 SGHTA and CDR2 FQGNSA. The CDR3 extends over 12 amino acids. Trimming shortened V by 5 bases and J by 2 bases, and 4 bases separated the two germline ends. This sample stems from a study of shared clonotypes between healthy human individuals. Across the whole study: CD4 naive and CD4 memory each took three plates per donor, while CD8 naive took two and CD8 memory one. General study findings and limits: Although depth was large, rarefaction showed that sequencing of the sorted subsets was incomplete. The study generally estimated greater richness for naive than memory subsets. Apart from blood, nothing was sampled; tissue repertoires likely differ.

Here immunoSEQ multiplex PCR was the method, and the copy in TCRdb shows in-frame clones only, minus some. The data show 2 million to 2.5 million clones, about 95% seen once. Naive CD8 cells lacked CD45RO and underwent positive selection for CCR7, leaving out terminally differentiated effector memory CD45RA+ cells. Sequenced: naive CD8+ T cells sorted from blood. The V gene is TRBV7-2, the J gene TRBJ1-5, with no clear D. The sequence derives from a man aged 18 to 29 in good health. The CDR3 is CASSLGNQPQHF. In DNA, the CDR3 is TGTGCCAGCAGCCTCGGCAATCAGCCCCAGCATTTT.